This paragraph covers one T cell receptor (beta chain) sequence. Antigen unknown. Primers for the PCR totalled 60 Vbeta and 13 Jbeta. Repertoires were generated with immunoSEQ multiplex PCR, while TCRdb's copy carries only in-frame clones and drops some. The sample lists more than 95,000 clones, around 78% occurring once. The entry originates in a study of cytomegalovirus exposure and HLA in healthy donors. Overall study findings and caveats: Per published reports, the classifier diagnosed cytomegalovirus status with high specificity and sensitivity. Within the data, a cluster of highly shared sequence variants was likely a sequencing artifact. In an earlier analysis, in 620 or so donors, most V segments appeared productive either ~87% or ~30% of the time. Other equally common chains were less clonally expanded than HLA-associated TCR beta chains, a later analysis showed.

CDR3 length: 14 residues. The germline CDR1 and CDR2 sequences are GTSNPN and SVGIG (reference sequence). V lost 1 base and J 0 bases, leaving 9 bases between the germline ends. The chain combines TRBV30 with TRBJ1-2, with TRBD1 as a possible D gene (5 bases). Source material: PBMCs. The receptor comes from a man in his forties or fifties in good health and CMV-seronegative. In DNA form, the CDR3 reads TGTGCCTGGAGTGAGGGGTCAGCTAACTATGGCTACACCTTC. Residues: CAWSEGSANYGYTF.